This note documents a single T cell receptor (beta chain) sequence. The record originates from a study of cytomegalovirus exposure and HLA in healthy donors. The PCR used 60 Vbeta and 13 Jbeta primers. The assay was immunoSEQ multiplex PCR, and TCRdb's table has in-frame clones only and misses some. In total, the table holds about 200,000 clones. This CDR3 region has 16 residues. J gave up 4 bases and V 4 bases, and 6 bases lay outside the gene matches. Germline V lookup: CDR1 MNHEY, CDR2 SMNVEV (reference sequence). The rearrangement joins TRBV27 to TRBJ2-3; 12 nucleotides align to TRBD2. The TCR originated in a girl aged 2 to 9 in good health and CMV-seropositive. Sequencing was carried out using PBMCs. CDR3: CASSSKTSGGPDTQYF. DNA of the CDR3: TGTGCCAGCAGTTCCAAGACTAGCGGGGGACCAGATACGCAGTATTTT.